What follows is one T cell receptor (beta chain) and its context. Antigen unknown. The CDR3 consists of 14 residues. In germline, CDR1 is MNHEY, CDR2 SMNVEV (reference sequence). The germline V and J ends were trimmed by 1 base and 4 bases, with 8 bases remaining between them. Every immunoSEQ plate was one replicate of a subset's evenly spread DNA. Sequenced by immunoSEQ multiplex PCR; TCRdb stores in-frame clones only, minus some. This sample has around 2.1 million clones, with 93% found just once. This entry is derived from a study of shared clonotypes between healthy human individuals. Study overall: Used for every donor were three CD4 naive, three CD4 memory, two CD8 naive and one CD8 memory plate. Study results and caveats: Rarefaction showed that sequencing of sorted subsets was incomplete (despite large depth). Memory subsets had estimated richness that was generally smaller than that of naive subsets.

CD45RO-negative CD8 cells positively selected for CCR7 made up the naive population, which excluded terminally differentiated effector memory CD45RA+ cells. The specimen sequenced was naive CD8+ T cells from PBMCs. The chain uses TRBV27 and TRBJ2-1, with a possible D match to TRBD1 (5 bases). The sequence was obtained from a man younger than 35 in good health. Some clones in this sample may be carry-over from other donors' samples. The CDR3 nucleotides are TGTGCCAGCAGTTTATTTCAGGGATACAATGAGCAGTTCTTC. It codes for CASSLFQGYNEQFF.